The source of this T cell receptor beta chain is a study of shared clonotypes between healthy human individuals. Overall study results and limits: Sequencing of the sorted subsets was shown by rarefaction to be incomplete despite large depth.

CDR1 and CDR2 from the germline V gene are SGHRS and YFSETQ. Trimming pared 0 bases from V and 8 bases from J, leaving 9 bases between. The CDR3 is 13 amino acids. A note on this clone: The antigen remains unidentified.

Authors' data handling: Quality scores were absent from the junction-only immunoSEQ sequences, so filtering differed. Sequenced by immunoSEQ multiplex PCR; TCRdb stores in-frame clones only, minus some. Clone size and the V and J calls come from that table; the DNA yielded D and trimming. The sample has hundreds of thousands of clones; around 87% are singletons. Material: memory CD8+ T cells sorted from blood. Subset noted: CD45RO+ cells pooled with CCR7-negative TemRA cells. The gene calls are TRBV5-1 and TRBJ2-1; D might be TRBD2 (6 bases). This clonotype originated in a young man in good health. Here the CDR3 reads CASSLASDYEQFF. The CDR3 nucleotides read TGCGCCAGCAGCTTGGCTAGCGATTATGAGCAGTTCTTC.